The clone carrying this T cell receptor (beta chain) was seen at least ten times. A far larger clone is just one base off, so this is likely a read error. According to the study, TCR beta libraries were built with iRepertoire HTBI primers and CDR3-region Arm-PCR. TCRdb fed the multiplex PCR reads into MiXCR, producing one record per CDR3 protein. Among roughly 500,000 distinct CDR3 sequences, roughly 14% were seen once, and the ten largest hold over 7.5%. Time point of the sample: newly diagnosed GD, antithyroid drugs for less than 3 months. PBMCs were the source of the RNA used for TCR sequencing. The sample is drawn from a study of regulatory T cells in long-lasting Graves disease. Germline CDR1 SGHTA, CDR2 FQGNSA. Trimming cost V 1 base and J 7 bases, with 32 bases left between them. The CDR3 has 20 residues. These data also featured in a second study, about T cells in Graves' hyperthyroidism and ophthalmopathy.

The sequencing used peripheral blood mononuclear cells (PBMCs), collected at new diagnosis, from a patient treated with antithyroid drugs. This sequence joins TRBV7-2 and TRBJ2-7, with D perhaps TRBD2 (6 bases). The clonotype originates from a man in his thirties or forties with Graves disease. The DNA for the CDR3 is TGTGCCAGCAGCTTAGTTATGTTGGGCGGGATTAGAACCTCCTACAATGAGCAGTACTTC. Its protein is CASSLVMLGGIRTSYNEQYF.